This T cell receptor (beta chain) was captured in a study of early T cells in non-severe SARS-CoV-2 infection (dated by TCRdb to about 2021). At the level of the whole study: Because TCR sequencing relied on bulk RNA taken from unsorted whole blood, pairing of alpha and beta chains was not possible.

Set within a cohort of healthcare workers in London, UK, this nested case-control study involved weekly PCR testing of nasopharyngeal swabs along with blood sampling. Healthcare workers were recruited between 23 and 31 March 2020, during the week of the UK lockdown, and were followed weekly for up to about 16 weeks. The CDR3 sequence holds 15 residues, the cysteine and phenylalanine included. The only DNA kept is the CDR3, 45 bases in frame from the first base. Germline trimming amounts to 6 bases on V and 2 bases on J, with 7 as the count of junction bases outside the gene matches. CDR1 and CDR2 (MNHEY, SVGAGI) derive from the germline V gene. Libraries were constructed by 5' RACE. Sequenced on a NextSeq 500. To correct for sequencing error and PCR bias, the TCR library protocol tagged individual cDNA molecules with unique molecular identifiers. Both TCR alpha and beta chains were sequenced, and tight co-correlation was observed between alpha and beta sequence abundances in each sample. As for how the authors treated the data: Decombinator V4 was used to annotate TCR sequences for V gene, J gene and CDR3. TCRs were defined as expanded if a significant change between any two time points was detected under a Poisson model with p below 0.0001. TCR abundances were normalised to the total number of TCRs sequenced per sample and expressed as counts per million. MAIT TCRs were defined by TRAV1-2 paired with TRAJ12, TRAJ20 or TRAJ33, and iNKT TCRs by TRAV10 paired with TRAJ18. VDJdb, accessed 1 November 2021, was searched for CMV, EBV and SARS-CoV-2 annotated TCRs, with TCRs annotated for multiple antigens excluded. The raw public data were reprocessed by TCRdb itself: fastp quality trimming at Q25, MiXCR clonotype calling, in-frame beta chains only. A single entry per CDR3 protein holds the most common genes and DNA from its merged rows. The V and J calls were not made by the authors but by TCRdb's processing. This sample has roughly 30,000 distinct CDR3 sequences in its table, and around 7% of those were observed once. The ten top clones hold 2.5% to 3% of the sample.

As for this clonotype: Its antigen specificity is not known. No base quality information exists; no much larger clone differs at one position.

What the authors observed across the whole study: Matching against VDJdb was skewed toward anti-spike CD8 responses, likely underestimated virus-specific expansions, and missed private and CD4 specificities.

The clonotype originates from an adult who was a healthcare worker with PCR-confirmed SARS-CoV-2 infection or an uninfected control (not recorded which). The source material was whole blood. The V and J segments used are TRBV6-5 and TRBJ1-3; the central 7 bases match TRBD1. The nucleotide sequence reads TGTGCCAGCAGCCTGACAGGGAGAGCTGGAAACACCATATATTTT. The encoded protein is CASSLTGRAGNTIYF.